These 10 T cell receptor beta chains were all obtained from the same sample, sequenced in a study of T cells in Graves' hyperthyroidism and ophthalmopathy. There were TCR beta CDR3 regions amplified from RNA transcripts. A set of HTBI primers served as the primers for a first-round RT-PCR of the TCR CDR3. TCRdb reprocessed the multiplex PCR reads via MiXCR and lists one record per CDR3 protein. The sample carries some 510,000 distinct CDR3 sequences, roughly 20% recorded once. The specimen sequenced was blood. The source of these receptors is a man aged 18 to 29 with Graves' hyperthyroidism.

The rearrangement joins TRBV19 to TRBJ1-5; D possibly corresponds to TRBD1 (5 bases). V gave up 1 base and J gave up 3 bases, with 10 bases separating them. Germline V CDR1 and CDR2: LNHDA, SQIVND (reference sequence). The CDR3 loop spans 15 amino acids. The CDR3 DNA is TGTGCCAGTAGTATAGGAAGACAGAACAATCAGCCCCAGCATTTT. As protein: CASSIGRQNNQPQHF. Together with reference TRBV19 and TRBJ1-5, the CDR3 gives the full variable domain: DGGITQSPKYLFRKEGQNVTLSCEQNLNHDAMYWYRQDPGQGLRLIYYSQIVNDFQKGDIAEGYSVSREKKESFPLTVTSAQKNPTAFYLCASSIGRQNNQPQHFGDGTRLSIL.

The table lists this clonotype with many counts. CDR3 bases: TGTGCCAGCCAGGGGTATAATTCACCCCTCCACTTT. This gives the protein CASQGYNSPLHF. This chain connects TRBV6-1 to TRBJ1-6, with TRBD1 as a possible D gene (6 bases). The CDR3 is 12 residues long. The V gene lost 8 bases and the J gene lost 4 bases, with 6 bases spanning the gap. Germline CDR1 MNHNS, CDR2 SASEGT.

Ten or more counts support this clonotype. This rearrangement joins TRBV20-1 to TRBJ2-5; D perhaps matches TRBD2 (5 bases). V dropped 2 bases and J dropped 5 bases, with 6 bases sitting between them. CDR3 length equals 11 residues. Germline V CDR1 and CDR2: DFQATT, SNEGSKA (reference sequence). CDR3 coding DNA: TGCAGTGCTAGAAGGGAGGAGACCCAGTACTTC. Translation gives CSARREETQYF.

This clonotype was seen ten or more times. It may be a read error: a sequence one base away is much more abundant. For the CDR3, the DNA is TGTGCCAGCAGTTACGTGGCCCAAGGGACCCAGTACTTC. Translation gives CASSYVAQGTQYF. V and J are TRBV6-5 and TRBJ2-5; no clear D. The germline CDR1 and CDR2 sequences are MNHEY and SVGAGI. There are 13 residues in the CDR3.

This sequence joins TRBV20-1 and TRBJ2-2; D is unresolved. This CDR3 is built from 14 residues. Trimming removed 3 bases at V and 1 base at J, with 9 bases between. The V gene's germline CDR1 is DFQATT and CDR2 SNEGSKA (reference sequence). DNA of the CDR3: TGCAGTGCTAGTCAGTACCGGAACACCGGGGAGCTGTTTTTT. Its protein is CSASQYRNTGELFF.

This clonotype appeared a few times. V is TRBV7-2 and J is TRBJ2-5; 11 nucleotides line up with TRBD2. Trimming took 3 bases from V and 5 from J; bases not matched to a gene: 14. The germline gives CDR1 SGHTA, CDR2 FQGNSA. This CDR3 region has 18 residues. The CDR3 sequence is CASSFATSGRVVVETQYF. DNA of the CDR3: TGTGCCAGCAGCTTCGCCACTAGCGGGAGAGTAGTAGTGGAGACCCAGTACTTC.

Regarding this clonotype: A much larger clonotype is one base distant, so this may be a read error. The V gene is TRBV28, the J gene TRBJ1-1, with D hard to call. Germline V gives CDR1 MDHEN, CDR2 SYDVKM. The CDR3 covers 13 residues. CDR3 amino acids: CASSLWRDTEACF. Here the CDR3 DNA reads TGTGCCAGCAGTTTATGGCGCGACACTGAAGCTTGCTTT.

This clonotype was counted only a few times. The chain links TRBV3-1 to TRBJ1-1; 9 nucleotides agree with TRBD1. J lost 3 bases, V lost 2 bases, and 4 bases had no gene match. Germline values: CDR1 LGHDT, CDR2 YNNKEL (reference sequence). This CDR3 has 15 amino acids. The CDR3 loop is CASSQYRGLDTEAFF. The CDR3 nucleotides read TGTGCCAGCAGCCAATACAGGGGGCTGGACACTGAAGCTTTCTTT.

The V and J genes are TRBV19 and TRBJ1-2; 10 positions agree with TRBD1. Germline V lookup: CDR1 LNHDA, CDR2 SQIVND (reference sequence). The CDR3 spans 15 residues. The J segment lost 0 bases and the V segment lost 7 bases, leaving 5 bases of the junction unmatched. The DNA of the CDR3 is TGTGCCAGTACCCTCGACAGGGGGCCTAACTATGGCTACACCTTC. Translation: CASTLDRGPNYGYTF.

This clonotype has at least ten counts. This sequence joins TRBV12-3 or TRBV12-4 and TRBJ1-5, with 8 bases matching TRBD1. Trimming removed 5 bases from V and 0 bases from J; junction bases left unmatched: 3. The CDR3 consists of 15 residues. The CDR3: CASSTGGDSNQPQHF. Here the CDR3 DNA reads TGTGCCAGCAGTACAGGGGGGGATAGCAATCAGCCCCAGCATTTT.